This TCR beta chain was sequenced for a study of T cells in Graves' hyperthyroidism and ophthalmopathy. RNA transcripts provided the source from which TCR beta CDR3 regions were amplified. Initially, a first-round RT-PCR of the TCR CDR3 employed the HTBI primer set. TCRdb re-called the multiplex PCR reads with MiXCR, one entry per CDR3 protein. The table records roughly 99,000 distinct CDR3 sequences, approximately 15% of them present only once. Patients with uncontrolled infections, other autoimmune diseases, pregnancy or lactation were excluded. Diagnoses were established using clinical symptoms, serum thyroxine and TRAb, thyroid ultrasound and orbital computed tomography. The CDR3 is 15 residues long. Germline-derived CDR1 and CDR2 are SQVTM and ANQGSEA. Trimming cost V 7 bases and J 0 bases, with 16 bases left between them. This clonotype has ten or more counts.

The gene calls are TRBV29-1 and TRBJ2-4, with D maybe TRBD2 (6 bases). The sequenced sample consisted of blood. This TCR was sampled from a woman aged 45-60 years with Graves' hyperthyroidism. The CDR3 sequence is CSAEWGGEAKNIQYF. CDR3 DNA: TGCAGCGCCGAATGGGGAGGCGAAGCCAAAAACATTCAGTACTTC.